What follows is one T cell receptor beta chain and its context. It has no known antigen specificity. There are no base qualities to consult, and no much larger clone falls within one base. The record originates from a study of cytomegalovirus exposure and HLA in healthy donors (dated by TCRdb to about 2017). Notes on the research overall: An earlier analysis of 587 of the donors reported approximately 280 Gb of sequence data and 95 million to 120 million unique TCR beta sequences obtained from some 170 million T cells. The later analysis used no new phenotypic data to find candidate immune exposures, relying instead on TCR beta sequences and their occurrence across donors. Along with the roughly 610-subject first cohort, a separate validation cohort of about 110 different subjects was used. A later genetic analysis used genome-wide SNP genotypes for about 65% of the roughly 700 donors, treating that subset as a discovery cohort. In an earlier analysis of 587 of the donors, high-throughput TCR beta sequencing was used to judge whether each TCR beta V gene segment behaved as functional or pseudogenic. HLA typing covered class I and class II loci at four-digit resolution. The number of donors typed differed by locus, with roughly 620-630 for A, B, C, DRB1 and DQB1, over 500 for DQA1, about 610 for DPA1, and around 460 for DPB1. Every discovery cohort repertoire had been produced on one sequencing platform. Several DR-DQ haplotypes were treated as single units for association and clustering because of strong linkage in the cohort. Among the roughly 380 genotyped donors, around 79% belonged to the genetic ancestry cluster associated with self-reported Caucasian donors. About 330 gigabases of sequencing data and approximately 92 million unique TCR sequences made up an early release that covered under 750 HLA-typed donors. To predict cytomegalovirus infection status, the study combined high-throughput TCR immunosequencing, statistical association of individual TCRs with disease status, and machine learning. Among some 400 genotyped donors of the cohort, an average of roughly 240,000 unique TCR beta nucleotide sequences were sequenced per donor, roughly 20% of them non-productive. To study patterns of TCR occurrence, a later analysis re-analyzed previously published TCR beta repertoires from 500 to 850 donors and added high-resolution HLA genotyping. The study aimed to test whether signatures of past pathogen exposure could be identified by cataloging public T cell receptors. Donor age, sex, ethnicity and CMV serostatus were collected together with the repertoire data. The study profiled the T cell repertoires of about 720 subjects by immunosequencing and related them to cytomegalovirus serostatus.

In total, 630 or so healthy bone marrow donors made up the cohort. At the time of sampling, every cohort member was nominally healthy, though immune exposures that went unrecorded were likely present. The donor was CMV seropositive and belonged to the group of 250 to 350 seropositive cohort members. Every donor gave a peripheral blood sample, and the peripheral blood mononuclear cells from that sample were used for TCR beta sequencing. The Qiagen DNeasy Blood Extraction Kit was used to extract genomic DNA from the blood cell samples. Measured from the cysteine to the phenylalanine, the CDR3 is 20 residues long. The only DNA kept is the CDR3, 60 bases in frame from the first base. According to the germline V gene, CDR1 reads MNHNS and CDR2 reads SASEGT. Compared with germline, V lacks 6 bases and J lacks 1 base; bases without a gene match: 19. The library was prepared using the immunoSEQ multiplex PCR assay. For the multiplex PCR, a mixture combining 60 forward primers for TCR Vbeta segments and 13 reverse primers for TCR Jbeta segments was used. The CDR3 region of rearranged TCR beta genes was amplified from genomic DNA by a multiplex PCR assay. The amplified TCR beta libraries were sequenced on the Illumina HiSeq System as 87-base-pair reads. For the original study's pipeline: In a later analysis, roughly 80 million unique TCR beta chains were counted across the roughly 670 repertoires, and approximately 11 million of these chains were shared by at least two donors. To remove PCR and sequencing errors, raw reads were error-corrected and collapsed into unique sequences using a nearest-neighbor algorithm that merged closely related sequences. V, D and J gene segments were assigned by aligning CDR3 sequences to IMGT reference sequences. For a sequence to be retained, a match of at least six nucleotides was required to both a V gene segment and a J gene segment. A rearrangement was called productive if the CDR3 had no stop codons and remained in frame with V and J, and every other rearrangement was called non-productive. Following IMGT convention, CDR3 was defined as the stretch from the second conserved V-encoded cysteine up to the conserved J-encoded phenylalanine. In an earlier analysis of 500 to 650 of the donors, sequences lacking an unambiguous match to a single V gene segment were excluded. An earlier analysis of fewer than 650 of the donors classified V segments as functional when productive rearrangements were above 56.7% and as segregating when the standard deviation between donors was above 5%. A statistical classification framework was built to diagnose cytomegalovirus status from the catalog of TCR beta chain sequences. In a later analysis, TCR nucleotide sequences were compared against IMGT/GENE-DB human TR gene sequences so that V and J genes could be assigned. The TCRdist pipeline was used in a later analysis to assign CDR3 sequences and most-parsimonious VDJ recombination scenarios. In a later analysis, each TCR beta chain was defined by its CDR3 amino acid sequence together with its V-gene family, and reads lacking a unique V-gene family were excluded. As a way to deal with suspected cross-contamination and a sequencing artifact, a later analysis dropped 450 to 600 nucleotide sequences that were highly shared and had low generation probability. In a later analysis, a clonal expansion index for each public chain was calculated from normalized within-repertoire ranks of inferred template counts. In a later analysis, generation probabilities were computed with a VDJ recombination model fitted to out-of-frame rearrangements, and the resulting probabilities were checked against IGoR. In a later analysis, TCR-TCR, TCR-HLA and TCR-CMV co-occurrence was scored with hypergeometric tests, and a repertoire-size bias correction was applied to TCR pairs. In a later analysis, false discovery rates were estimated by permuting HLA or CMV assignments 20 times. In a later analysis, co-occurring TCRs were grouped with DBSCAN, and TCRdist sequence similarity was added when clustering was performed within HLA-allele-positive subsets. For co-occurrence clustering, repertoires with fewer than 30,000 or more than 120,000 public chains were excluded, along with four or five repertoires with anomalous nucleotide sharing. The immuneACCESS repertoire file appears here via TCRdb, limited to in-frame rearrangements. These files lack a portion of the clones; in checked studies, under half of the deficit traces to unresolved V genes, and the cause of the others is not known. The D gene and trimming were derived from the DNA, and the V and J assignments and clone size from that table. The sample has some 88,000 clones on record, approximately 71% of them singletons. The ten largest clones capture 16% of the sample.

General conclusions and limits of the study: An association between a missense DCLRE1C variant and V-gene and J-gene trimming of TCR beta chains was found in a later genetic analysis and replicated in an independent cohort. A further reported finding was that TCR beta sequences accurately predicted the HLA-A and HLA-B alleles for most subjects in the first cohort. A later analysis reported that several top co-occurrence clusters appeared linked to parvovirus B19, influenza, CMV and Epstein-Barr virus. In a later analysis, some 17,000 TCR beta sequences were associated with specific HLA alleles at a false discovery rate of 0.05. A later analysis found that TCR association rates varied across HLA loci, with DRB1 alleles showing the most associated TCRs and HLA-C alleles the fewest. In an earlier analysis of approximately 600 of the donors, most TCR beta V segments were observed in productive rearrangements about 87% or about 30% of the time, broadly matching IMGT annotations. The authors suggested that the approach could potentially be generalized to other disease states and immunological phenotypes. Because counts were too low, about 18 rarely observed V segments, including chromosome 9 orphons, were excluded from the earlier analysis of 587 of the donors. The classifier was reported to diagnose cytomegalovirus status with high specificity and sensitivity in both the original and validation cohorts. The only immune exposure information available for the cohort was CMV serostatus. Some IMGT-functional V segments, including TRBV6-2 and TRBV6-3, could not be distinguished by the 87-base-pair reads and were therefore excluded. HLA typing was unavailable for some donors at each locus, so association tests used only the typed subset. The sequencing pipeline was judged likely to have produced a cluster of highly shared sequence variants as a technical artifact. When HLA alleles, especially DR and DQ, strongly co-occurred, TCR associations were difficult to assign to individual alleles. While some public TCRs were present in many individuals, most TCR sequences turned up only very rarely across donors. Correlated functional status among segregating V segments might reflect linkage disequilibrium, but an unknown experimental factor could not be ruled out. According to a later genetic analysis, donors in an Asian-associated ancestry cluster had fewer N-insertions in productive TCRs than the approximately 630-donor mean. A later analysis found that HLA-associated TCR beta chains were more clonally expanded and had lower generation probabilities than equally common non-associated chains. According to a later analysis, most CMV-associated TCR beta chains appeared to be HLA-restricted, and the HLA associations seemed to be driven largely by CMV exposure. In vitro tests confirmed that a few of the cytomegalovirus-associated TCR beta chains recognize cytomegalovirus antigens. The cohort was sequenced for TCR beta chains only, and without alpha or paired-chain data the features that could be detected were limited. The study gave a list of about 160 TCR beta chains associated with cytomegalovirus. Roughly uniform sequencing depth across donors was assumed in presence/absence analyses, although this assumption may not hold.

The receptor comes from a woman aged 18-29 years in good health and CMV-seropositive. In this chain, TRBV6-1 is recombined with TRBJ2-1; 9 of the junction bases match TRBD2. Sequencing was performed on PBMCs. The nucleotide sequence reads TGTGCCAGCAGGGAAATGATTGGAAATAGCGGGAGAAGGTCCTACAATGAGCAGTTCTTC. Translated, this gives CASREMIGNSGRRSYNEQFF.